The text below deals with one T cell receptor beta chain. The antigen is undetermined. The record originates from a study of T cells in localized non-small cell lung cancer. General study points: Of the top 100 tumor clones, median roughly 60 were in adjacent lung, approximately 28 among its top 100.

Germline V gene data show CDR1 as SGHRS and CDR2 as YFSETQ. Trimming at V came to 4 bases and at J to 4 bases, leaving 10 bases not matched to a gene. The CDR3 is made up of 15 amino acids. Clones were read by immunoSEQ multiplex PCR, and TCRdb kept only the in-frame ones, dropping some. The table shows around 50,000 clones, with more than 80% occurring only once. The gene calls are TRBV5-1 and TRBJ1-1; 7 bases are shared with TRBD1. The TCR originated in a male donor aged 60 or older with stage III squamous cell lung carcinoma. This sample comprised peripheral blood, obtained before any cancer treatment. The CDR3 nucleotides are TGCGCCAGCAGCACTCCGACAGGGATTGGCACTGAAGCTTTCTTT. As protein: CASSTPTGIGTEAFF. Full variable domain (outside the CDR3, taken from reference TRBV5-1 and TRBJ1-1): KAGVTQTPRYLIKTRGQQVTLSCSPISGHRSVSWYQQTPGQGLQFLFEYFSETQRNKGNFPGRFSGRQFSNSRSEMNVSTLELGDSALYLCASSTPTGIGTEAFFGQGTRLTVV.